These T cell receptor beta chains were read from a single sample in a study of PD-L1 blockade in urothelial cancer. The data were produced by immunoSEQ multiplex PCR, yet TCRdb's version contains in-frame clones alone and is incomplete. The table records over 100,000 clones, approximately 90% of them present only once. This specimen was PBMCs, taken around atezolizumab (anti-PD-L1) treatment. Receptor source: a man aged 55 to 69 with urothelial cancer. Both conserved end residues are part of each CDR3. Fields, in order: D gene, V gene, J gene, clone size, CDR3 length, CDR3 DNA, CDR3 protein. The D gene is left open where the match is weak. Some rows mark clone size as missing; the rest say once, few, many or name a class of expanded clone.

D gene: NA; V gene: TRBV11-1; J gene: TRBJ1-5; clone size: NA; CDR3 length: 13; CDR3 DNA: TGTGCCAGCAGCCAGGACATCAATCAGCCCCAGCATTTT; CDR3 protein: CASSQDINQPQHF
D gene: TRBD2; V gene: TRBV14; J gene: TRBJ2-7; clone size: NA; CDR3 length: 20; CDR3 DNA: TGTGCCAGCAGCCACTTGTCTGAGGGGACTAGCGGGAGGAGCTCCTACGAGCAGTACTTC; CDR3 protein: CASSHLSEGTSGRSSYEQYF
D gene: NA; V gene: TRBV7-3; J gene: TRBJ2-1; clone size: NA; CDR3 length: 14; CDR3 DNA: TGTGCCAGCAGCTTAAGTGCGGCAGCGGATGAGCAGTTCTTC; CDR3 protein: CASSLSAAADEQFF
D gene: TRBD1; V gene: TRBV7-8; J gene: TRBJ1-2; clone size: NA; CDR3 length: 12; CDR3 DNA: TGTGCCAGCAGCTCGGACAGGGGTGGCTACACCTTC; CDR3 protein: CASSSDRGGYTF
D gene: NA; V gene: TRBV14; J gene: TRBJ2-1; clone size: NA; CDR3 length: 14; CDR3 DNA: TGTGCCAGCAGCCAAGCTGGCTGGTACAATGAGCAGTTCTTC; CDR3 protein: CASSQAGWYNEQFF
D gene: NA; V gene: TRBV6-1; J gene: TRBJ1-2; clone size: NA; CDR3 length: 14; CDR3 DNA: TGTGCCAGCAGCGGTTCCTGGCGCAGGGATGGAGACACCTTC; CDR3 protein: CASSGSWRRDGDTF
D gene: NA; V gene: TRBV11-3; J gene: TRBJ1-1; clone size: NA; CDR3 length: 13; CDR3 DNA: TGTGCCAGCAGCTTAGGAGAGAACACTGAAGCTTTCTTT; CDR3 protein: CASSLGENTEAFF
D gene: TRBD2; V gene: TRBV5-4; J gene: TRBJ2-5; clone size: few; CDR3 length: 15; CDR3 DNA: TGTGCCAGCAGCCCAAGCGGGGGGGCCCTGAAGACCCAGTACTTC; CDR3 protein: CASSPSGGALKTQYF
D gene: TRBD1; V gene: TRBV7-8; J gene: TRBJ1-2; clone size: NA; CDR3 length: 15; CDR3 DNA: TGTGCCAGCAGCTTAGGCTACGGGACAGGGGGAGGCTACACCTTC; CDR3 protein: CASSLGYGTGGGYTF
D gene: NA; V gene: TRBV29-1; J gene: TRBJ2-2; clone size: NA; CDR3 length: 16; CDR3 DNA: TGCAGCGTTGCAATGGCTTCTTGGTTGAACACCGGGGAGCTGTTTTTT; CDR3 protein: CSVAMASWLNTGELFF
D gene: NA; V gene: TRBV4-1; J gene: TRBJ2-7; clone size: NA; CDR3 length: 14; CDR3 DNA: TGCGCCAGCAGCCGCATACAGGGTCCCTACGAGCAGTACTTC; CDR3 protein: CASSRIQGPYEQYF
D gene: TRBD2; V gene: TRBV6-5; J gene: TRBJ2-5; clone size: NA; CDR3 length: 14; CDR3 DNA: TGTGCCAGCAGTTACCAGAGCGGGGGTGAGACCCAGTACTTC; CDR3 protein: CASSYQSGGETQYF
D gene: NA; V gene: TRBV6-5; J gene: TRBJ1-6; clone size: NA; CDR3 length: 13; CDR3 DNA: TGTGCCAGCAGTAGAGATCGCAATTCACCCCTCCACTTT; CDR3 protein: CASSRDRNSPLHF
D gene: NA; V gene: TRBV4-2; J gene: TRBJ1-3; clone size: once; CDR3 length: 15; CDR3 DNA: TGTGCCAGCAGCCAAGAGCACAGGGCTGGAAACACCATATATTTT; CDR3 protein: CASSQEHRAGNTIYF
D gene: NA; V gene: TRBV4-1; J gene: TRBJ2-3; clone size: NA; CDR3 length: 15; CDR3 DNA: TGCGCCAGCAGCCAAGCCCGTCAGGGCACAGATACGCAGTATTTT; CDR3 protein: CASSQARQGTDTQYF
D gene: TRBD1; V gene: TRBV7-2; J gene: TRBJ1-4; clone size: NA; CDR3 length: 14; CDR3 DNA: TGTGCCAGCAGCCTGAGGGGGCAAGGTGAAAAACTGTTTTTT; CDR3 protein: CASSLRGQGEKLFF
D gene: NA; V gene: TRBV30; J gene: TRBJ2-1; clone size: NA; CDR3 length: 12; CDR3 DNA: TGTGCCTGGAAGGCTAGTTACAATGAGCAGTTCTTC; CDR3 protein: CAWKASYNEQFF
D gene: TRBD2; V gene: TRBV7-8; J gene: TRBJ2-2; clone size: once; CDR3 length: 16; CDR3 DNA: TGTGCCAGCAGCTCGTTAGCGGGGGGCCGTATCGGGGAGCTGTTTTTT; CDR3 protein: CASSSLAGGRIGELFF
D gene: NA; V gene: TRBV6-5; J gene: TRBJ1-5; clone size: few; CDR3 length: 13; CDR3 DNA: TGTGCCAGCAGTTACTTCCCAGGTCAGCCCCAGCATTTT; CDR3 protein: CASSYFPGQPQHF
D gene: TRBD2; V gene: TRBV5-1; J gene: TRBJ2-1; clone size: NA; CDR3 length: 17; CDR3 DNA: TGCGCCAGCAGCTTGACTAGCGGGAGTCTATCCTACAATGAGCAGTTCTTC; CDR3 protein: CASSLTSGSLSYNEQFF
D gene: NA; V gene: TRBV5-1; J gene: TRBJ2-5; clone size: once; CDR3 length: 17; CDR3 DNA: TGCGCCAGCAGCTGGGGGCGGGGGACCGGGAGCCAAGAGACTCAGTACTTC; CDR3 protein: CASSWGRGTGSQETQYF
D gene: NA; V gene: TRBV2; J gene: TRBJ2-1; clone size: NA; CDR3 length: 13; CDR3 DNA: TGTGCCAGCAGGGCCGGGAGAAACAATGAGCAGTTCTTC; CDR3 protein: CASRAGRNNEQFF
D gene: NA; V gene: TRBV7-3; J gene: TRBJ1-4; clone size: NA; CDR3 length: 13; CDR3 DNA: TGTGCCAGCAGCTTAACCCCGGGTGAAAAACTGTTTTTT; CDR3 protein: CASSLTPGEKLFF
D gene: TRBD1; V gene: TRBV5-5; J gene: TRBJ2-5; clone size: NA; CDR3 length: 14; CDR3 DNA: TGTGCCAGCAGTTACTCGACAGGGCGGGAGACCCAGTACTTC; CDR3 protein: CASSYSTGRETQYF
D gene: TRBD1; V gene: TRBV28; J gene: TRBJ2-5; clone size: NA; CDR3 length: 14; CDR3 DNA: TGTGCCAGCAGTGCAGGGGGCGCCGGGGAGACCCAGTACTTC; CDR3 protein: CASSAGGAGETQYF
D gene: NA; V gene: TRBV30; J gene: TRBJ2-5; clone size: NA; CDR3 length: 15; CDR3 DNA: TGTGCCTGGAGTAGGCCTGTAAGGGGCTGGGAGACCCAGTACTTC; CDR3 protein: CAWSRPVRGWETQYF